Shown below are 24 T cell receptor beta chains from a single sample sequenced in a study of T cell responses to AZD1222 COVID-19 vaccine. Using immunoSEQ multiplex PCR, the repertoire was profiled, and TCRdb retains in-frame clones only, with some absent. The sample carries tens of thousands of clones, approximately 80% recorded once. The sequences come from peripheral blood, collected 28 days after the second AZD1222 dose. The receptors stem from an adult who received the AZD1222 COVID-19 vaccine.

The DNA for the CDR3 is TGTGCCAGTAGTATAAGTGCAGGGGGCTATGGCTACACCTTC. This gives the protein CASSISAGGYGYTF. The chain recombines TRBV19 with TRBJ1-2; 7 positions agree with TRBD1. J lost 4 bases, V lost 2 bases, and 4 bases had no gene match. The CDR3 extends over 14 amino acids. CDR1 is LNHDA and CDR2 is SQIVND in the germline V gene (reference sequence).

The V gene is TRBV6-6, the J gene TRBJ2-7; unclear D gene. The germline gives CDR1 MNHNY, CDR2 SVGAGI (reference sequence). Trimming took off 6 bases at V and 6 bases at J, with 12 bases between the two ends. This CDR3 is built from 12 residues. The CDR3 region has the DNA TGTGCCAGCAGCCAAACGCTGTCCGAGCAGTACTTC. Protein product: CASSQTLSEQYF.

CDR3 in amino acids: CASSPFGTSYEQYF. The CDR3 DNA is TGTGCCAGCAGCCCTTTTGGGACATCCTACGAGCAGTACTTC. The genes are TRBV9 and TRBJ2-7; maybe TRBD1 (6 bases). With 4 bases removed from V and 1 base from J, the gap between germline ends came to 12 bases. Germline V gene lookup returns CDR1 SGDLS and CDR2 YYNGEE. The length of the CDR3 is 14 residues.

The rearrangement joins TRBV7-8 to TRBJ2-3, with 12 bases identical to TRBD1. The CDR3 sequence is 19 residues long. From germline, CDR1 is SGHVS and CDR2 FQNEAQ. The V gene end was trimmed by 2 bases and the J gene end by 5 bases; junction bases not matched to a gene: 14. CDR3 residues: CASSLRSRQGQGAQDTQYF. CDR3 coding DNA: TGTGCCAGCAGCTTAAGGTCTCGGCAGGGACAGGGGGCGCAAGATACGCAGTATTTT.

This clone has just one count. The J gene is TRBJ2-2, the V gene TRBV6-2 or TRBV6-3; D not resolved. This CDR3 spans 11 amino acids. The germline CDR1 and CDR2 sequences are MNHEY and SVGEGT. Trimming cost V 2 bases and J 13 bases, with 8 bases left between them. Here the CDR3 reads CASSYPAVLFF. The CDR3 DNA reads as TGTGCCAGCAGTTACCCCGCCGTGCTGTTTTTT.

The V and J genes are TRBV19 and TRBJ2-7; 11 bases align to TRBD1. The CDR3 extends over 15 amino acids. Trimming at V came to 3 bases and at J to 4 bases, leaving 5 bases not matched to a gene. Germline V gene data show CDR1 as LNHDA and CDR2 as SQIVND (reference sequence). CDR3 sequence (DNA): TGTGCCAGTAGTATGGGGGACAGGGGGATTTACGAGCAGTACTTC. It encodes CASSMGDRGIYEQYF. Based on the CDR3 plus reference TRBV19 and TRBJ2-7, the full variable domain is DGGITQSPKYLFRKEGQNVTLSCEQNLNHDAMYWYRQDPGQGLRLIYYSQIVNDFQKGDIAEGYSVSREKKESFPLTVTSAQKNPTAFYLCASSMGDRGIYEQYFGPGTRLTVT.

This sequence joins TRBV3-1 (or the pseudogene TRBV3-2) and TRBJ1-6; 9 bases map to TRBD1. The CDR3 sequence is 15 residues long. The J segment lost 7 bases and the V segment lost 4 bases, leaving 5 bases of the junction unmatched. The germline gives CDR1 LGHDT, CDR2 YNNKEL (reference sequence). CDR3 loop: CASSPRTGENSPLHF. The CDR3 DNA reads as TGTGCCAGCAGCCCTCGGACAGGGGAAAATTCACCCCTCCACTTT.

The CDR3 DNA reads as TGTGCCAGCACTGGGGCGGAGTTAGTACGACCTAACTATGGCTACACCTTC. Encoded protein: CASTGAELVRPNYGYTF. This chain joins TRBV2 and TRBJ1-2; D may be TRBD1 (5 bases). CDR3 length: 17 amino acids. Germline V gene sequence: CDR1 SNHLY, CDR2 FYNNEI. V was cut by 7 bases and J by 0 bases, with 21 bases left in between.

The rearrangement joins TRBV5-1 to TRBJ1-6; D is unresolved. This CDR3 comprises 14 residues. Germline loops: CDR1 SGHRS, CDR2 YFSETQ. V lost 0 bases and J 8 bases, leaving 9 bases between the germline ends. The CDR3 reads CASSLEQLDSPLHF. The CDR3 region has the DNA TGCGCCAGCAGCTTGGAACAGCTCGATTCACCCCTCCACTTT.

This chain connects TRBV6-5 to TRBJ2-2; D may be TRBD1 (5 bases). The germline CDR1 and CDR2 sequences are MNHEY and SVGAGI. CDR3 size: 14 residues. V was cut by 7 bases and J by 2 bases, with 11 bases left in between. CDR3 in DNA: TGTGCCAGCATCCCAACAGGAAACACCGGGGAGCTGTTTTTT. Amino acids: CASIPTGNTGELFF.

CDR3 amino acids: CAWSTSGFTGELFF. The CDR3 DNA sequence: TGTGCCTGGAGTACTAGCGGTTTCACCGGGGAGCTGTTTTTT. The rearrangement uses TRBV30 and TRBJ2-2; TRBD2 matches 8 bases. The CDR3 spans 14 residues. Germline values: CDR1 GTSNPN, CDR2 SVGIG (reference sequence). V lost 2 bases and J lost 4; bases outside the gene matches: 3.

The chain's CDR3 is CASSQDRGNEKLFF. The CDR3 bases are TGTGCCAGCAGCCAAGACAGGGGTAATGAAAAACTGTTTTTT. V and J are TRBV2 and TRBJ1-4; 8 nucleotides line up with TRBD1. Germline-derived CDR1 and CDR2 are SNHLY and FYNNEI. V dropped 6 bases and J dropped 4; count of bases not matched to a gene: 4. There are 14 residues in the CDR3.

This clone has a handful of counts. CDR3 sequence (DNA): TGTGCCAGCCGGACGGCGGCGAATGAAAAACTGTTTTTT. This encodes CASRTAANEKLFF. This sequence joins TRBV27 and TRBJ1-4; D is uncertain. Germline V gene data show CDR1 as MNHEY and CDR2 as SMNVEV (reference sequence). The CDR3 consists of 13 residues. V lost 8 bases to trimming and J lost 5 bases, with 12 bases between them.

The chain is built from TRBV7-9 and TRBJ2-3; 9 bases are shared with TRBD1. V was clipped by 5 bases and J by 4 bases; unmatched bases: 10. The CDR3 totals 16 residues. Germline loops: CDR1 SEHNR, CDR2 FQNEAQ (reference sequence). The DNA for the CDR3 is TGTGCCAGCAGCACCTTACAGGGGGCTAAACCAGATACGCAGTATTTT. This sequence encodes CASSTLQGAKPDTQYF. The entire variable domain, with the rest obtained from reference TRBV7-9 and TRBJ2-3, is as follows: DTGVSQNPRHKITKRGQNVTFRCDPISEHNRLYWYRQTLGQGPEFLTYFQNEAQLEKSRLLSDRFSAERPKGSFSTLEIQRTEQGDSAMYLCASSTLQGAKPDTQYFGPGTRLTVL.

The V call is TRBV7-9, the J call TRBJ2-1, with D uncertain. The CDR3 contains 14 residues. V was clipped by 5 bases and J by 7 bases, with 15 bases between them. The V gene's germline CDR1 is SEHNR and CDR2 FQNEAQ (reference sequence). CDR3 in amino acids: CASSLDLGWNEQFF. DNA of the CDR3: TGTGCCAGCAGCCTGGACCTGGGGTGGAATGAGCAGTTCTTC.

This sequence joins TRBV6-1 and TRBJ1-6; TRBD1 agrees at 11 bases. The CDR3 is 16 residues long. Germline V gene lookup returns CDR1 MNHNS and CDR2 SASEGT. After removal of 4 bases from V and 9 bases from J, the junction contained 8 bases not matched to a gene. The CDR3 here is CASSAVGTGGGSPLHF. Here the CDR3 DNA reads TGTGCCAGCAGTGCGGTGGGGACAGGGGGTGGTTCACCCCTCCACTTT.

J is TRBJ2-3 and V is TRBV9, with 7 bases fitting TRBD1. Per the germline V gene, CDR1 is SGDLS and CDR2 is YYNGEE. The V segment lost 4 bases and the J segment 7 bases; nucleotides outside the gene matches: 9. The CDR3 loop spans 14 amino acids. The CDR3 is CASSPVPGGNTQYF. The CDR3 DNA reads TGTGCCAGCAGCCCCGTCCCAGGGGGAAATACGCAGTATTTT.

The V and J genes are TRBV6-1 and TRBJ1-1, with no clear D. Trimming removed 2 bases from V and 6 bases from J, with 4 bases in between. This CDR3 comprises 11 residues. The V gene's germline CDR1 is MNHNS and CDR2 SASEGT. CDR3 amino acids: CASSERAEAFF. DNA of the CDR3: TGTGCCAGCAGTGAAAGGGCTGAAGCTTTCTTT.

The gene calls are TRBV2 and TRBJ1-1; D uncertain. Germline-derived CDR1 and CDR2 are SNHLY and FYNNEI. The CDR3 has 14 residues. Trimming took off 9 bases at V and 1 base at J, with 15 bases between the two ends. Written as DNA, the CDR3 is TGTGCCAGTTCGCTCAGTACCGGGAACACTGAAGCTTTCTTT. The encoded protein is CASSLSTGNTEAFF.

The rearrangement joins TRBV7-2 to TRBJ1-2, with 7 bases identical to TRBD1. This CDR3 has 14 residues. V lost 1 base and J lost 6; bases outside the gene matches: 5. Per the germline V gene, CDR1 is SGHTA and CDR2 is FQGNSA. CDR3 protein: CASSLGQQGNGYTF. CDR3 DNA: TGTGCCAGCAGCTTAGGCCAACAGGGGAATGGCTACACCTTC.

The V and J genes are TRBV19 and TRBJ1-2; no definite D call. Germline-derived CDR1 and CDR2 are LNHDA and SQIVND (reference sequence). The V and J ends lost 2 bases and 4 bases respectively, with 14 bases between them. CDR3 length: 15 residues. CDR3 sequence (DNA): TGTGCCAGTAGTATAATCGGCACCATCACCTATGGCTACACCTTC. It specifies CASSIIGTITYGYTF.

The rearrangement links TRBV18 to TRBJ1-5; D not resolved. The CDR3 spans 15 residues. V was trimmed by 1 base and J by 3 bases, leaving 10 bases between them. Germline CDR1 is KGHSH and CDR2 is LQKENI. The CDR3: CASSPRSGVNQPQHF. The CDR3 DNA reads TGTGCCAGCTCACCACGGAGCGGGGTCAATCAGCCCCAGCATTTT.

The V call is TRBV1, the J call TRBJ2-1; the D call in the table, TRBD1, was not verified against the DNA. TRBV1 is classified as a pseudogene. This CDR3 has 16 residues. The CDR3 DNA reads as TGCACCAGCAGCCAAGACAGTTTTTCCTCCTACAATGAGCAGTTCTTC. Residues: CTSSQDSFSSYNEQFF.

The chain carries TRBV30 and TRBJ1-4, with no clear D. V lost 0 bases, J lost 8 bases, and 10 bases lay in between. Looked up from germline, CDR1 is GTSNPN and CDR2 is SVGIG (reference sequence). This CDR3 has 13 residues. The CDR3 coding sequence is TGTGCCTGGAGTGTATGGCGAGGGGAAAAACTGTTTTTT. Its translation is CAWSVWRGEKLFF.